This T cell receptor (beta chain) was sequenced during a study of blood T cell repertoires in COVID-19. The V gene's germline CDR1 is SGDLS and CDR2 YYNGEE. This CDR3 contains 17 residues. Trimming took 4 bases from V and 1 from J; bases not matched to a gene: 9. Here immunoSEQ multiplex PCR was the method, and the copy in TCRdb shows in-frame clones only, minus some. The repertoire has some 270,000 clones, approximately 89% of them found once; the top ten carry 3.1%. This receptor was obtained from a woman aged 40 to 50 who had been exposed to COVID-19. The chain recombines TRBV9 with TRBJ2-2; the match to TRBD1 covers 8 bases. Sequencing was carried out using PBMCs or T cells enriched from blood (not recorded which). The CDR3 loop reads CASSLRPGGQNTGELFF. CDR3 coding DNA: TGTGCCAGCAGCCTTCGCCCAGGGGGCCAGAACACCGGGGAGCTGTTTTTT.